This entry describes one T cell receptor (beta chain). The table came from immunoSEQ multiplex PCR; TCRdb's copy has only in-frame clones and leaves some out. Counted here are tens of thousands of clones, about 90% occurring once; the ten biggest clones make up over 4.5%. V gave up 5 bases and J gave up 2 bases; unmatched junction bases: 7. The CDR3 has 15 amino acids. CDR1 is MDHEN and CDR2 is SYDVKM in the germline V gene. This sample stems from a study of blood T cell repertoires in COVID-19. Study-wide context: COVID-19 samples collected from the United States, Italy and Spain covered acute and convalescent phases. PBMCs, B-cell-depleted T cells, or T cells provided the cDNA or gDNA that made up the material.

V and J are TRBV28 and TRBJ2-3; 7 positions match TRBD1. The sequenced material came from peripheral blood. The receptor was derived from a human donor in a cohort sampled during active COVID-19. CDR3 region: CASSPPGTATDTQYF. The CDR3 coding sequence is TGTGCCAGCAGTCCACCCGGGACAGCCACAGATACGCAGTATTTT.